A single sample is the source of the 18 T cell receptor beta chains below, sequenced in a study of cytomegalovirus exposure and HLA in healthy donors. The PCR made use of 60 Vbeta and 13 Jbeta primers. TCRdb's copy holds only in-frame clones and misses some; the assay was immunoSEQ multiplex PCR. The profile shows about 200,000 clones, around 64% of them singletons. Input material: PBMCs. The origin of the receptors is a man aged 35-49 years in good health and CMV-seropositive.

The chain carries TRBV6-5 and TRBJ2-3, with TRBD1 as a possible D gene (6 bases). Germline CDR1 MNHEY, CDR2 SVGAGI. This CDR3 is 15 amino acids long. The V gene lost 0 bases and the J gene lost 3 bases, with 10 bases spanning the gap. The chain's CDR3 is CASSYSQGTTDTQYF. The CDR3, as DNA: TGTGCCAGCAGTTACTCGCAGGGGACGACAGATACGCAGTATTTT.

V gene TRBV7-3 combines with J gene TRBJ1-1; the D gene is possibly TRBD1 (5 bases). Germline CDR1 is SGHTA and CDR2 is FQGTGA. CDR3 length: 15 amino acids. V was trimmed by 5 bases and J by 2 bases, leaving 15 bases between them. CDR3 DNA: TGTGCCAGCAGCGCTAGTACAGGAAGAAACACTGAAGCTTTCTTT. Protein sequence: CASSASTGRNTEAFF.

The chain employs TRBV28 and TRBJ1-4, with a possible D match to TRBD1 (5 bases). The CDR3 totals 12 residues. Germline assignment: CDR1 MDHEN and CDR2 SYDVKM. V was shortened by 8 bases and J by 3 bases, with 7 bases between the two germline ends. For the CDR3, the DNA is TGTGCCAGCGGGGGGGCTAATGAAAAACTGTTTTTT. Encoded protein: CASGGANEKLFF.

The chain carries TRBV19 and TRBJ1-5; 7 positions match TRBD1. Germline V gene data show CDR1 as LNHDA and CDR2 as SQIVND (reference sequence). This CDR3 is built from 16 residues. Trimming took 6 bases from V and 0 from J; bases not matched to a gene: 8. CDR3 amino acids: CASRQAGGYSNQPQHF. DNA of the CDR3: TGTGCCAGTAGACAGGCAGGGGGGTATAGCAATCAGCCCCAGCATTTT.

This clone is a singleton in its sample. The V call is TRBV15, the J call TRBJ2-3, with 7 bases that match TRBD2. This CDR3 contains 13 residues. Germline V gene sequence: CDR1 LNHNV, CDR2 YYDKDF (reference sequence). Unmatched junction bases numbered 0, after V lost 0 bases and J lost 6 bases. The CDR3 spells CATSREAGDTQYF. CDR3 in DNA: TGTGCCACCAGCAGAGAAGCGGGGGATACGCAGTATTTT.

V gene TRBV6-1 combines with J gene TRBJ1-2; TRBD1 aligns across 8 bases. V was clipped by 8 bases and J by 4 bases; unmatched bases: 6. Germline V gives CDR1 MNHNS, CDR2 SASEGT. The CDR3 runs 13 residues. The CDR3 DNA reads TGTGCCAGCGGGGCAGGGGGCCTCTATGGCTACACCTTC. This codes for CASGAGGLYGYTF.

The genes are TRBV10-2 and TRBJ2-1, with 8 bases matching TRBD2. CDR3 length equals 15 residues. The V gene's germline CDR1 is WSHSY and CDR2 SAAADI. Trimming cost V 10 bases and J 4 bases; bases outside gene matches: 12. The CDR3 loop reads CATHLSGEIYNEQFF. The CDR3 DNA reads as TGCGCCACTCATCTTAGCGGGGAAATTTACAATGAGCAGTTCTTC.

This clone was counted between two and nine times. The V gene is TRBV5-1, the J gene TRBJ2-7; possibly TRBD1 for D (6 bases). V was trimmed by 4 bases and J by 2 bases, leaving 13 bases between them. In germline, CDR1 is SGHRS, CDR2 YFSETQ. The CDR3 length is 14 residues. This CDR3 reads CASSTQGLAYEQYF. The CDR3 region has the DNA TGCGCCAGCAGCACACAGGGATTGGCCTACGAGCAGTACTTC.

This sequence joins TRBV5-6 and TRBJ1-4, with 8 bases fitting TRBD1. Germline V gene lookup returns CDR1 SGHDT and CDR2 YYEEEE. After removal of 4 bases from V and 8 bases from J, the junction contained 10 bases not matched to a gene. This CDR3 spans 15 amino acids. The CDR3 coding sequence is TGTGCCAGCAGCCTTCGGACAGGGCGAAACGAAAAACTGTTTTTT. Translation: CASSLRTGRNEKLFF.

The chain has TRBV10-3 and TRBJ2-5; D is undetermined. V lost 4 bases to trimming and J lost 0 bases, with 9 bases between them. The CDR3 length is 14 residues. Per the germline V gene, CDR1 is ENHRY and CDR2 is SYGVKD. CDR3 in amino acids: CAISAGANQETQYF. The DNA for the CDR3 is TGTGCCATCAGTGCGGGTGCAAACCAAGAGACCCAGTACTTC.

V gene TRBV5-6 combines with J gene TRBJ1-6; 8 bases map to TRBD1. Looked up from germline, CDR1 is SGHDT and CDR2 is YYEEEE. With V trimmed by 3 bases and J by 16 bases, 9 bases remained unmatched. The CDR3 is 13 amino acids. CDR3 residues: CASSSQDRVVLHF. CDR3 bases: TGTGCCAGCAGCTCCCAGGACAGGGTTGTTCTCCACTTT.

DNA of the CDR3: TGCGCCAGCAGCCACCTACGAGAGACAGGGGCTGAAAAACTGTTTTTT. Translation gives CASSHLRETGAEKLFF. V usage is TRBV4-1 and J usage is TRBJ1-4, with 8 positions matching TRBD1. Germline loops: CDR1 MGHRA, CDR2 YSYEKL. The CDR3 sequence is 16 residues long. V trimming: 3 bases; J trimming: 7 bases; junction bases outside the gene matches: 10.

The CDR3 DNA follows: TGCGCCAGCTGGGACAGTGGGGGCACTGAAGCTTTCTTT. Translation: CASWDSGGTEAFF. The chain carries TRBV5-1 and TRBJ1-1; the match to TRBD1 covers 7 bases. V dropped 7 bases and J dropped 4; count of bases not matched to a gene: 7. CDR1 and CDR2 from the germline V gene are SGHRS and YFSETQ. This CDR3 has 13 residues.

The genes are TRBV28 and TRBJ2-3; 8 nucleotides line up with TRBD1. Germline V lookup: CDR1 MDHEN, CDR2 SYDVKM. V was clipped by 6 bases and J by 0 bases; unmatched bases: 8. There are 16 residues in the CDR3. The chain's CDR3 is CASSPLGTGSTDTQYF. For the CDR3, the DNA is TGTGCCAGCAGCCCACTTGGGACAGGAAGCACAGATACGCAGTATTTT.

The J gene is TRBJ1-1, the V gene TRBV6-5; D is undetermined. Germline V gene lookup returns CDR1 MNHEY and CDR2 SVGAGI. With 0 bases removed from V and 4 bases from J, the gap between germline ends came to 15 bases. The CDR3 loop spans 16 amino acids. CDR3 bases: TGTGCCAGCAGTTACTCGATCGTCGCTGCGGGCACTGAAGCTTTCTTT. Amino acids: CASSYSIVAAGTEAFF.

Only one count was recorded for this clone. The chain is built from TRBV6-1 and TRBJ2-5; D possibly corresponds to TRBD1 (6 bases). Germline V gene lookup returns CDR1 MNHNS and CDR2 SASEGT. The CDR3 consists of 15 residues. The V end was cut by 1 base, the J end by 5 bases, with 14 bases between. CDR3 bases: TGTGCCAGCAGTGAAGGTTTGGGGGCGAGGGAGACCCAGTACTTC. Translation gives CASSEGLGARETQYF.

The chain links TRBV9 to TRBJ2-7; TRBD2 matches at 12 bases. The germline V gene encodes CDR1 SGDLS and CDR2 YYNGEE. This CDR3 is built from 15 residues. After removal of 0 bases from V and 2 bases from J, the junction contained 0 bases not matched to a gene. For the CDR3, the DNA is TGTGCCAGCAGCGTAGGGACTAGCGGGACCTACGAGCAGTACTTC. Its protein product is CASSVGTSGTYEQYF.

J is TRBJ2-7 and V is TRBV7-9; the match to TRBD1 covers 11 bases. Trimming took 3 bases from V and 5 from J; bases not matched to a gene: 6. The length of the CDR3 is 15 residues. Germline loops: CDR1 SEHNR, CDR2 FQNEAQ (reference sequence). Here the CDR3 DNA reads TGTGCCAGCAGCTTCTCCGGGACAGGGGGGGACGAGCAGTACTTC. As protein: CASSFSGTGGDEQYF.